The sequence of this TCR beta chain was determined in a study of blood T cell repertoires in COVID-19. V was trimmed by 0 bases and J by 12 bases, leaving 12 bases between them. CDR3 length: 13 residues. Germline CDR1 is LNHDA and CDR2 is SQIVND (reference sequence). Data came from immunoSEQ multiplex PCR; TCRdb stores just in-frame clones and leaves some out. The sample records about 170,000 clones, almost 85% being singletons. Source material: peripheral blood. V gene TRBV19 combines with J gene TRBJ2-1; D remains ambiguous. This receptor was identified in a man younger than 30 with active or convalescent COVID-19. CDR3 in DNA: TGTGCCAGTAGTATAGATTTTGTATCAGGGCAGTTCTTC. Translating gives CASSIDFVSGQFF.